Sample share makes the clone carrying this TCR beta chain medium-sized. Deletions cut 7 bases from V and 8 bases from J, with 14 bases between. CDR3 length: 12 residues. Germline CDR1 reads SQVTM; CDR2 reads ANQGSEA. This record belongs to a study of early T cells in non-severe SARS-CoV-2 infection. TCRdb re-derived calls from the 5' RACE reads in MiXCR, one entry per CDR3 protein. The repertoire holds more than 20,000 distinct CDR3 sequences, about 4.4% seen once, with 3.5% to 5% in the top ten. The sequenced sample was whole blood. The TCR originated in an adult who was a healthcare worker with PCR-confirmed SARS-CoV-2 infection or an uninfected control (not recorded which). The V call is TRBV29-1, the J call TRBJ2-2; possibly TRBD2 for D (6 bases). CDR3 DNA: TGCAGCGCGGGACTTCGGGGGGGGGAGCTGTTTTTT. Its protein product is CSAGLRGGELFF.